These T cell receptor beta chains were read from a single sample in a study of T cells in Graves' hyperthyroidism and ophthalmopathy. TCRdb reprocessed the multiplex PCR reads via MiXCR and lists one record per CDR3 protein. The sample contains some 600,000 distinct CDR3 sequences, 11% to 15% of which appear only once. The sample taken for sequencing was blood. The source of these receptors is a woman younger than 45 with Graves' hyperthyroidism that later progressed to Graves' ophthalmopathy. Both conserved end residues are part of each CDR3. Fields, in order: J gene, V gene, D gene, clone size, CDR3 DNA, CDR3 protein. The D gene is left open where the match is weak. Clone size is shown for a subset of rows, as once, few, many or a class of expanded clone.

TRBJ2-5 | TRBV5-1 | - | many | TGCGCCAGCAGCTCCAACTCGATGGGGGAGGAGACCCAGTACTTC | CASSSNSMGEETQYF
TRBJ2-1 | TRBV7-8 | TRBD2 | - | TGTGCCAGCAGCTTATCGGGACTAGCGGGAAGGGAGCAGTTCTTC | CASSLSGLAGREQFF
TRBJ2-7 | TRBV4-1 | - | few | TGCGCCAGCAGCGAAGATTACTACGAGCAGTACTTC | CASSEDYYEQYF
TRBJ1-1 | TRBV30 | TRBD1 | many | TGTGCCTGGAGAGGACAGGGGGTCACTGAAGCTTTCTTT | CAWRGQGVTEAFF
TRBJ1-3 | TRBV2 | - | many | TGTGCCAGCAGTGAGCAGGATAGAGCTGGAAACACCATATATTTT | CASSEQDRAGNTIYF
TRBJ2-2 | TRBV2 | TRBD2 | many | TGTGCCAGCATATCTTCGTTAGCGGGAGGGGCGTACACCGGGGAGCTGTTTTTT | CASISSLAGGAYTGELFF
TRBJ1-2 | TRBV28 | TRBD1 | many | TGTGCCAGCAGTTCAGGGGGGAAAACGAGCTATGGCTACACCTTC | CASSSGGKTSYGYTF
TRBJ2-1 | TRBV7-2 | TRBD2 | many | TGTGCCAGCAGCTTACAAGCGGGAGGACCCTACAATGAGCAGTTCTTC | CASSLQAGGPYNEQFF
TRBJ2-1 | TRBV20-1 | - | - | TGCAGTGCTACGGGACTCTTAAACAATGAGCAGTTCTTC | CSATGLLNNEQFF
TRBJ2-1 | TRBV12-5 | TRBD1 | many | TGTGCTAGTGGTTTGTCGCAGGGGGCGACCAATGAGCAGTTCTTC | CASGLSQGATNEQFF
TRBJ2-1 | TRBV19 | - | - | TGTGCCAGTAGTATAGTGGCAGGGTCCTACAATGAGCAGTTCTTC | CASSIVAGSYNEQFF
TRBJ2-6 | TRBV20-1 | - | - | TGCAGTGCCCGGTGGAGCAGCTCTGGGGCCAACGTCCTGACTTTC | CSARWSSSGANVLTF
TRBJ1-6 | TRBV27 | - | many | TGTGCCAGCAGTTTAGGGACAAGAAATTCACCCCTCCACTTT | CASSLGTRNSPLHF
TRBJ2-3 | TRBV7-2 | - | many | TGTGCCAGCAGCTTAAGACAGGACACAGATACGCAGTATTTT | CASSLRQDTDTQYF
TRBJ1-2 | TRBV7-2 | - | few | TGTGCCAGCAGCGATCCGACAGCGGGCCGTGGCTACACCTTC | CASSDPTAGRGYTF
TRBJ2-1 | TRBV11-1 | - | - | TGTGCCAGCAGCTTACCCCCCCCGACCCTCGAAGACAGGACTCAATACAATGAGCAGTTCTTC | CASSLPPPTLEDRTQYNEQFF
TRBJ2-2 | TRBV6-1 | TRBD2 | many | TGTGCCAGCAGTGCTGGCGGGAGGGGGTCCGGGGAGCTGTTTTTT | CASSAGGRGSGELFF
TRBJ2-5 | TRBV12-3/TRBV12-4 | - | - | TGTGCCAGCAGTTTACGGCGTACTGAAGAGACCCAGTACTTC | CASSLRRTEETQYF
TRBJ2-7 | TRBV28 | TRBD1 | many | TGTGCCACGCAAATGGGGGACAGGGGGCAGTACTTC | CATQMGDRGQYF
TRBJ2-7 | TRBV12-3/TRBV12-4 | TRBD2 | many | TGTGCCAGCAGTCGAAGCGGGAGGGCGAGGGAGCAGTACTTC | CASSRSGRAREQYF
TRBJ2-1 | TRBV3-1 | - | few | TGTGCCAGCAGCCCCAGAGGTGGGGGATTCAATGAGCAGTTCTTC | CASSPRGGGFNEQFF
TRBJ2-7 | TRBV28 | TRBD2 | few | TGTGCCAGCAGTTTAACGGGACTAGCGGGAGATACCTACGAGCAGTACTTC | CASSLTGLAGDTYEQYF
TRBJ2-7 | TRBV7-2 | - | - | TGTGCCAGCAGTTACGACTGGACCTACGAGCAGTACTTC | CASSYDWTYEQYF
TRBJ2-5 | TRBV19 | - | few | TGTGCCAGTAGTATCAGACAGCGGCTACAAGAGACCCAGTACTTC | CASSIRQRLQETQYF
TRBJ1-2 | TRBV19 | - | few | TGTGCCAGTAGAATCAGCCAGGGAAGAACCTATGGCTACACCTTC | CASRISQGRTYGYTF
TRBJ2-3 | TRBV14 | TRBD2 | many | TGTGCCAGCAGCCTCACTAGCGGGAGAAATACGCAGTATTTT | CASSLTSGRNTQYF
TRBJ2-3 | TRBV20-1 | - | few | TGCAGTGCGGCCGGGCTTCGCACAGATACGCAGTATTTT | CSAAGLRTDTQYF
TRBJ2-2 | TRBV11-3 | TRBD1 | many | TGTGCCAGCAGCTTTACCCAGGGGGTCGGGGAGCTGTTTTTT | CASSFTQGVGELFF
TRBJ1-4 | TRBV4-1 | - | few | TGCGCCAGCAGCCAAGACGGTTTTACGGGGGCCGGTGAAAAACTGTTTTTT | CASSQDGFTGAGEKLFF
TRBJ1-6 | TRBV19 | - | few | TGTGCCAGTAGTATTTTTAGGACTCGGGGGAATAATTCACCCCTCCACTTT | CASSIFRTRGNNSPLHF
TRBJ1-1 | TRBV28 | TRBD1 | many | TGTGCCAGCAGTTCCCATGGGACAGGAGGGAACACTGAAGCTTTCTTT | CASSSHGTGGNTEAFF
TRBJ1-4 | TRBV18 | - | - | TGTGCCAGCTCACCAATTCCAGAACAGGGAAATGAAAAACTGTTTTTT | CASSPIPEQGNEKLFF
TRBJ1-1 | TRBV6-1 | - | - | TGTACCAGCAGTGAAGCGGGCCGGAACACTGAAGCTTTCTTT | CTSSEAGRNTEAFF
TRBJ2-3 | TRBV20-1 | TRBD2 | - | TGCAGTGCTAAAATAGCGGGAGTTATAGATACGCAGTATTTT | CSAKIAGVIDTQYF
TRBJ2-1 | TRBV7-6 | TRBD2 | many | TGTGCCAGCAGCTTAGAGGGCCTAGCGGGAGTGGGTCGGCAGTTCTTC | CASSLEGLAGVGRQFF
TRBJ2-3 | TRBV7-3 | TRBD1 | many | TGTGCCAGCAGCGGAGGTATGGGACAGTCCACAGATACGCAGTATTTT | CASSGGMGQSTDTQYF
TRBJ2-2 | TRBV20-1 | - | many | TGCAGTGCTCCCTTCGGCTCGAACACCGGGGAGCTGTTTTTT | CSAPFGSNTGELFF
TRBJ1-2 | TRBV6-2/TRBV6-3 | - | many | TGTGCCAGCAGTTACGGCTACTCTAACTATGGCTACACCTTC | CASSYGYSNYGYTF
TRBJ1-5 | TRBV6-2/TRBV6-3 | - | few | TGTGCCAGCAGGCCTCCCGGTATGTTAAGCAATCAGCCCCAGCATTTT | CASRPPGMLSNQPQHF
TRBJ1-5 | TRBV6-2/TRBV6-3 | - | few | TGTGCCAGCAGCTCCCGGGGCAATCAGCCCCAGCATTTT | CASSSRGNQPQHF
TRBJ1-2 | TRBV2 | TRBD1 | many | TGTGCCAGCAGTGCCCGCGACAGGGGGGCGAACTATGGCTACACCTTC | CASSARDRGANYGYTF
TRBJ2-7 | TRBV7-2 | TRBD1 | few | TGTGCCAGCAGGGGCGACAGGGAGACTTTCTACGAGCAGTACTTC | CASRGDRETFYEQYF
TRBJ2-1 | TRBV19 | - | - | TGTGCCAGTAGTATAGAGACGGCACACCCCTACAATGAGCAGTTCTTC | CASSIETAHPYNEQFF
TRBJ1-1 | TRBV29-1 | - | many | TGCAGCGTTGCGGGGGGGAACACTGAAGCTTTCTTT | CSVAGGNTEAFF